This T cell receptor beta chain was captured by sequencing in a study of T-cell reconstitution after alpha-beta-depleted transplantation in children. TCRbeta library construction was performed incorporating unique molecular identifiers. TCRdb re-analysed the PCR reads in MiXCR, keeping a single row per CDR3 protein. The table has 500,000 to 750,000 distinct CDR3 sequences, 10% to 15% seen once. Trimming took 6 bases from V and 3 from J, leaving 9 bases between them. Per germline, CDR1 SGHTA and CDR2 FQGNSA. The CDR3 has 13 amino acids. The sample was PBMCs, mostly from graft donor cells, taken 360 days after TCRalphabeta/CD19-depleted stem cell transplant. The origin of this receptor is a male patient younger than 18 who had a stem cell transplant for acute myeloid leukemia, so the T cells may come from the graft donor. The J gene is TRBJ2-1, the V gene TRBV7-2, with a weak D call TRBD2 (6 bases). This CDR3 is CASRVADYNEQFF. In nucleotides, the CDR3 is TGTGCCAGCAGAGTAGCGGACTACAATGAGCAGTTCTTC.